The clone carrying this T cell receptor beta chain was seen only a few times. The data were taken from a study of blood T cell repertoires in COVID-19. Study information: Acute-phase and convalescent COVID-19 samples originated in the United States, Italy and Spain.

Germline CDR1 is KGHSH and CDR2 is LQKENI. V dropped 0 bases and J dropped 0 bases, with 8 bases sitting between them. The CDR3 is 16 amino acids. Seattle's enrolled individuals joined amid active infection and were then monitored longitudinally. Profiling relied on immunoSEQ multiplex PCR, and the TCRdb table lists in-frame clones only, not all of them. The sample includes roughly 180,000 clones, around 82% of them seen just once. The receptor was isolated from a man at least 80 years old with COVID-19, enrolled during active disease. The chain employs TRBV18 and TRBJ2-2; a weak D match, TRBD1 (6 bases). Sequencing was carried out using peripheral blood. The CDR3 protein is CASSPPNRANTGELFF. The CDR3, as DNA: TGTGCCAGCTCACCACCGAACAGGGCGAACACCGGGGAGCTGTTTTTT.